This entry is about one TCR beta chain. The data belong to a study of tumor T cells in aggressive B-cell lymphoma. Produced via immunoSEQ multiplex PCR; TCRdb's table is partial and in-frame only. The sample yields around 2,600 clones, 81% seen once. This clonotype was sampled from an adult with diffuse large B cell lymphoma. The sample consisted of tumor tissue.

CDR3 protein: CASRRTGGTGELFF. In DNA, the CDR3 is TGTGCCAGCAGAAGGACAGGGGGCACCGGGGAGCTGTTTTTT. The chain joins TRBV28 to TRBJ2-2; TRBD1 matches 10 bases. Losses at the gene ends were 6 bases for V and 4 bases for J; bases not matched to a gene: 2. The CDR3 consists of 14 residues. CDR1 and CDR2 from the germline V gene are MDHEN and SYDVKM.